Below, 29 T cell receptor beta chains from the same sample are listed, as sequenced in a study of untreated major depressive disorder. Data came from immunoSEQ multiplex PCR; TCRdb stores just in-frame clones and leaves some out. The table records 20,000 to 25,000 clones, around 92% of them present only once. The sequenced material came from CD4+ T cells from PBMCs. Every receptor here comes from a woman in her forties in good health.

The V call is TRBV7-2, the J call TRBJ2-5; tentative D call: TRBD1 (5 bases). Germline-derived CDR1 and CDR2 are SGHTA and FQGNSA. This CDR3 is 12 amino acids long. V was shortened by 8 bases and J by 2 bases, with 9 bases between the two germline ends. This CDR3 is CASDRDQETQYF. CDR3 in DNA: TGTGCCAGCGACAGAGATCAAGAGACCCAGTACTTC.

The rearrangement uses TRBV4-1 and TRBJ2-7, with D possibly called TRBD1 or TRBD2 (5 bases each). Looked up from germline, CDR1 is MGHRA and CDR2 is YSYEKL. Trimming left V 1 base short and J 5 bases short, with 15 bases between. This CDR3 has 15 amino acids. The CDR3 nucleotides read TGCGCCAGCAGCCAAGTAGTGGGGACGGCCCACGAGCAGTACTTC. Its protein product is CASSQVVGTAHEQYF.

There are a few counts of this clone. This chain joins TRBV11-2 and TRBJ2-1; 16 nucleotides line up with TRBD2. V was pared by 5 bases and J by 3 bases, with 7 bases of the junction left unmatched. The germline CDR1 and CDR2 sequences are SGHAT and FQNNGV. CDR3 length: 18 amino acids. As DNA, the CDR3 is TGTGCCAGCAGCATAGGGACTAGCGGGAGGGCCTTCTACAATGAGCAGTTCTTC. Residues: CASSIGTSGRAFYNEQFF. Supplemented by reference TRBV11-2 and TRBJ2-1, the full variable domain reads EAGVAQSPRYKIIEKRQSVAFWCNPISGHATLYWYQQILGQGPKLLIQFQNNGVVDDSQLPKDRFSAERLKGVDSTLKIQPAKLEDSAVYLCASSIGTSGRAFYNEQFFGPGTRLTVL.

This clone was observed a handful of times. The V gene is TRBV28, the J gene TRBJ2-4; TRBD2 matches at 16 bases. V lost 4 bases, J lost 0 bases, and 9 bases stayed unmatched. CDR1 is MDHEN, CDR2 SYDVKM, per germline. The CDR3 length is 20 residues. CDR3 nucleotide sequence: TGTGCCAGCAGTTGGCCCGCGGGACTAGCGGGAGGGGAAGCCAAAAACATTCAGTACTTC. It yields the protein CASSWPAGLAGGEAKNIQYF.

J is TRBJ2-7 and V is TRBV28, with D unresolved. Trimming removed 3 bases from V and 4 bases from J, with 10 bases in between. Germline V gene lookup returns CDR1 MDHEN and CDR2 SYDVKM. There are 13 residues in the CDR3. DNA for the CDR3: TGTGCCAGCAGTTTTCCCGAGATGTACGAGCAGTACTTC. It yields the protein CASSFPEMYEQYF.

J is TRBJ1-5 and V is TRBV27; weak D call: TRBD1 (6 bases). The CDR3 sequence is 13 residues long. Germline CDR1 reads MNHEY; CDR2 reads SMNVEV (reference sequence). V lost 5 bases and J lost 6, with 11 bases in between. CDR3 nucleotides: TGTGCCAGCAGTGACACAGGGCGTCAGCCCCAGCATTTT. Protein: CASSDTGRQPQHF.

The CDR3 loop is CASRRTGDNEQFF. CDR3 nucleotide sequence: TGTGCCAGCAGGCGGACAGGGGACAATGAGCAGTTCTTC. This chain joins TRBV11-2 and TRBJ2-1; 9 positions match TRBD1. The germline V gene has CDR1 SGHAT and CDR2 FQNNGV. Trimming removed 6 bases from V and 5 bases from J; junction bases left unmatched: 2. CDR3 length: 13 amino acids.

The chain has TRBV1 and TRBJ2-3; the table's D gene call, TRBD1, was not cross checked with the DNA. TRBV1 counts as a pseudogene. The CDR3 totals 16 residues. The CDR3 DNA follows: TGCACCGCCCCGACATCCCCTTTGAAGCCCACAGATACGCAGTATTTT. Its translation is CTAPTSPLKPTDTQYF.

The chain is built from TRBV19 and TRBJ2-2; D is unclear. The germline V gene has CDR1 LNHDA and CDR2 SQIVND (reference sequence). The CDR3 loop spans 15 amino acids. The V end was cut by 3 bases, the J end by 11 bases, with 19 bases between. The DNA for the CDR3 is TGTGCCAGTAGTATCGCGGTCGCAGTACCTGTTGAGCTGTTTTTT. Translated: CASSIAVAVPVELFF.

The chain is built from TRBV27 and TRBJ1-2, with D tentatively TRBD1 (6 bases). Germline values: CDR1 MNHEY, CDR2 SMNVEV (reference sequence). This CDR3 has 15 residues. CDR3 sequence (DNA): TGTGTCACAGCAGTTCGCCCCACAGGGAACTATGGCTACACCTTC. It yields the protein CVTAVRPTGNYGYTF.

CDR3 sequence reads: CASSPGYPFGPYEQYF. The CDR3 region has the DNA TGTGCCAGCAGCCCAGGGTATCCGTTTGGGCCCTACGAGCAGTACTTC. The chain is built from TRBV4-2 and TRBJ2-7, with D maybe TRBD1 (5 bases). This CDR3 region has 16 residues. Germline CDR1 and CDR2: LGHNA and YNFKEQ. V was pared by 4 bases and J by 2 bases, with 18 bases between.

This clone was detected only a few times. CDR3 nucleotides: TGCAGTGCCGCACGGGGGAAAGGAGCTTTCTTT. It is translated as CSAARGKGAFF. The chain uses TRBV20-1 and TRBJ1-1; weak D call: TRBD1 (5 bases). The V gene lost 6 bases and the J gene lost 10 bases, with 15 bases spanning the gap. The CDR3 totals 11 residues. Germline V CDR1 and CDR2: DFQATT, SNEGSKA (reference sequence).

The V gene is TRBV11-1, the J gene TRBJ1-5; D is undetermined. Looked up from germline, CDR1 is SGHAT and CDR2 is FQDESV (reference sequence). The V end lost 5 bases, the J end lost 7 bases, and 12 bases lay between the germline ends. The CDR3 is 13 residues long. The CDR3 DNA sequence: TGTGCCAGCAGCACCGGAGAAGGGCAGCCCCAGCATTTT. As protein: CASSTGEGQPQHF.

V gene TRBV10-3 combines with J gene TRBJ2-5; possible D gene TRBD1, 6 bases. Germline V gene data show CDR1 as ENHRY and CDR2 as SYGVKD. V shed 10 bases and J shed 5 bases, with 23 bases lying between them. This CDR3 has 15 residues. The CDR3 spells CATTDRASQGETQYF. CDR3 DNA: TGTGCCACTACGGACCGGGCCAGTCAGGGGGAGACCCAGTACTTC.

The chain has TRBV4-3 and TRBJ2-5, with 8 nucleotides matching TRBD2. Germline CDR1 LGHNA, CDR2 YSLEER. The CDR3 consists of 14 residues. J was trimmed by 4 bases and V by 4 bases; bases with no gene match: 5. CDR3 nucleotides: TGCGCCAGCAGCCCCATGACTAGCGCAGAGACCCAGTACTTC. It encodes CASSPMTSAETQYF.

This chain links TRBV7-9 with TRBJ2-5; D may be TRBD1 (7 bases). Germline CDR1 SEHNR, CDR2 FQNEAQ (reference sequence). The V and J ends lost 3 bases and 7 bases respectively, with 15 bases between them. This CDR3 is built from 14 residues. The DNA of the CDR3 is TGTGCCAGCAGCTTGTCAGGGGGGATGGGGACCCAGTACTTC. Its protein product is CASSLSGGMGTQYF.

This CDR3 is CASSEFRHPGYQETQYF. The CDR3 bases are TGCGCCAGCAGTGAGTTTCGACACCCAGGGTACCAAGAGACCCAGTACTTC. The chain links TRBV10-1 to TRBJ2-5, with D perhaps matching TRBD1 (5 bases). Trimming took 1 base from V and 0 from J, leaving 15 bases between them. Germline CDR1 and CDR2: WNHNN and SYGVQD (reference sequence). This CDR3 comprises 17 residues.

The chain has TRBV6-6 and TRBJ1-6; D is perhaps TRBD1 (5 bases). The ends were cut back, 7 bases at V and 7 bases at J, with 14 bases in the middle. Germline V gene sequence: CDR1 MNHNY, CDR2 SVGAGI (reference sequence). The CDR3 has 14 amino acids. The CDR3 DNA sequence: TGTGCCAGCACGCCGGGACCGCCAAATTCACCCCTCCACTTT. Translating gives CASTPGPPNSPLHF.

The V gene is TRBV6-1, the J gene TRBJ1-1; D remains unclear. This CDR3 has 13 amino acids. V lost 6 bases and J 2 bases, leaving 10 bases between the germline ends. From germline, CDR1 is MNHNS and CDR2 SASEGT. CDR3 loop: CASREQKNTEAFF. The CDR3 region has the DNA TGTGCCAGCAGGGAACAGAAAAACACTGAAGCTTTCTTT.

This clone came up a few times. The V gene is TRBV29-1, the J gene TRBJ1-1; no firm D call. This CDR3 has 12 residues. V lost 7 bases and J 0 bases, leaving 9 bases between the germline ends. Germline CDR1 is SQVTM and CDR2 is ANQGSEA. CDR3 sequence: CSAGLVNTEAFF. The CDR3 DNA follows: TGCAGCGCCGGACTGGTGAACACTGAAGCTTTCTTT.

The rearrangement links TRBV10-3 to TRBJ2-4; weak D call: TRBD1 (6 bases). Trimming took 4 bases from V and 3 from J, leaving 7 bases between them. The CDR3 is made up of 13 amino acids. CDR1 and CDR2 from the germline V gene are ENHRY and SYGVKD. The DNA for the CDR3 is TGTGCCATCAGTGGGACAGACAAAAACATTCAGTACTTC. Translating it yields CAISGTDKNIQYF.

This rearrangement joins TRBV5-1 to TRBJ1-2; D gene ambiguous. V lost 0 bases, J lost 5 bases, and 11 bases lay in between. This CDR3 is built from 14 residues. In germline, CDR1 is SGHRS, CDR2 YFSETQ. The CDR3, as DNA: TGCGCCAGCAGCTTGGGCGAAGGAAAGTATGGCTACACCTTC. Its translation is CASSLGEGKYGYTF.

CDR3 DNA: TGTGCCAGCAGTCAAACCCACAGGGGCCCCTACGAGCAGTACTTC. Translation: CASSQTHRGPYEQYF. V gene TRBV6-5 combines with J gene TRBJ2-7; 7 nucleotides match TRBD1. This CDR3 is 15 amino acids long. CDR1 is MNHEY and CDR2 is SVGAGI in the germline V gene. J lost 2 bases, V lost 5 bases, and 9 bases had no gene match.

The chain combines TRBV5-4 with TRBJ1-1; D is unresolved. V lost 4 bases, J lost 5 bases, and 15 bases lay in between. The CDR3 has 14 amino acids. CDR1 is SGHNT and CDR2 is YYREEE in the germline V gene (reference sequence). The CDR3 sequence is CASSGGSPGTEAFF. In nucleotides, the CDR3 is TGTGCCAGCAGCGGCGGGTCGCCGGGTACTGAAGCTTTCTTT.

The gene calls are TRBV9 and TRBJ1-1, with 7 positions matching TRBD1. This CDR3 has 14 amino acids. Trimming removed 3 bases from V and 4 bases from J; junction bases left unmatched: 6. Germline V CDR1 and CDR2: SGDLS, YYNGEE. The CDR3 here is CASSASGQATEAFF. The DNA of the CDR3 is TGTGCCAGCAGCGCAAGCGGACAGGCCACTGAAGCTTTCTTT.

In its sample, this clone was seen once. The chain recombines TRBV27 with TRBJ1-5; 7 bases are shared with TRBD1. The CDR3 contains 16 residues. CDR1 is MNHEY and CDR2 is SMNVEV in the germline V gene (reference sequence). V trimming: 6 bases; J trimming: 0 bases; junction bases outside the gene matches: 8. Written as DNA, the CDR3 is TGTGCCAGCAGGTCTTTCGGGACAGCTAGCAATCAGCCCCAGCATTTT. Translation: CASRSFGTASNQPQHF.

V and J are TRBV6-5 and TRBJ2-7, with 8 bases fitting TRBD2. V lost 6 bases, J lost 1 base, and 5 bases stayed unmatched. This CDR3 is 14 amino acids long. Germline assignment: CDR1 MNHEY and CDR2 SVGAGI. The CDR3 sequence is CASSPGGGSYEQYV. In DNA, the CDR3 is TGTGCCAGCAGCCCCGGGGGGGGTTCCTACGAGCAGTACGTC.

This clone was picked up one time. The CDR3 loop reads CAISSGSGGNTGELFF. In nucleotides, the CDR3 is TGTGCCATCAGTTCTGGGAGCGGGGGGAACACCGGGGAGCTGTTTTTT. J is TRBJ2-2 and V is TRBV10-3; 8 bases fit TRBD2. With 5 bases clipped from V and 1 base from J, the junction kept 6 bases outside the gene matches. CDR1 and CDR2 (germline): ENHRY, SYGVKD. The CDR3 length is 16 residues.

CDR3 residues: CASSLDDRVQFF. For the CDR3, the DNA is TGTGCCAGCAGCTTAGACGACAGGGTACAGTTCTTC. The chain uses TRBV7-2 and TRBJ2-1; 7 positions agree with TRBD1. Germline V gene sequence: CDR1 SGHTA, CDR2 FQGNSA. CDR3 length equals 12 residues. With 1 base clipped from V and 13 bases from J, the junction kept 4 bases outside the gene matches.